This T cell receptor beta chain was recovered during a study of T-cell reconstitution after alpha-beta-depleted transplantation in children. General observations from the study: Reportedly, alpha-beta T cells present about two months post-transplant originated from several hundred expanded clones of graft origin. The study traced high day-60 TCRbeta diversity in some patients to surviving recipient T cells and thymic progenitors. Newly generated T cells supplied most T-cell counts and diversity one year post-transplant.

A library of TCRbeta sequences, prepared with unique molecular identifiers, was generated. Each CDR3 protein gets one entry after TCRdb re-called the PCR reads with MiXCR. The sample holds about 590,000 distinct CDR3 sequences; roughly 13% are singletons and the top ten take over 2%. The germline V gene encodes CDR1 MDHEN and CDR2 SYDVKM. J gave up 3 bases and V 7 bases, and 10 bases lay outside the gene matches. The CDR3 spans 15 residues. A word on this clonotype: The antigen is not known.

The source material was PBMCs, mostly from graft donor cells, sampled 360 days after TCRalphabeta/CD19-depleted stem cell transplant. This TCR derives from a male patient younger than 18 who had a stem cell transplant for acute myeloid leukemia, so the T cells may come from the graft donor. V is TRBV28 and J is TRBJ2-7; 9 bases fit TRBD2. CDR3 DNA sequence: TGTGCCAGCAACGATGAGGCGGGGGGGGTCTACGAGCAGTACTTC. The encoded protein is CASNDEAGGVYEQYF.